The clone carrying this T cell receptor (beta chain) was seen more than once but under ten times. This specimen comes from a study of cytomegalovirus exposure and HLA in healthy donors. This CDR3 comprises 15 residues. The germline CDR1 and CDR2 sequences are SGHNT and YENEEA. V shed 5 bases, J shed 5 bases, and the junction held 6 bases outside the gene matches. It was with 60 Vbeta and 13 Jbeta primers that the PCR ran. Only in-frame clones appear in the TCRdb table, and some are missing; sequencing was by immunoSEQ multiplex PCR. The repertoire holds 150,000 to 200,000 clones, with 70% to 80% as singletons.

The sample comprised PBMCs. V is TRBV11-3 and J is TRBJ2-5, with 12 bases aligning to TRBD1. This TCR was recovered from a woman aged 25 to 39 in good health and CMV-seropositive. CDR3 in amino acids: CASSIGTGGRETQYF. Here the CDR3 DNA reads TGTGCCAGCAGCATTGGGACAGGGGGCAGGGAGACCCAGTACTTC. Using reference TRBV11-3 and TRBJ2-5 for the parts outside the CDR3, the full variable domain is EAGVVQSPRYKIIEKKQPVAFWCNPISGHNTLYWYLQNLGQGPELLIRYENEEAVDDSQLPKDRFSAERLKGVDSTLKIQPAELGDSAVYLCASSIGTGGRETQYFGPGTRLLVL.